This entry lists 9 T cell receptor beta chains sequenced from one sample in a study of STAT5B mutations in CD4+ large granular lymphocyte leukemia. The assay was immunoSEQ multiplex PCR, and TCRdb's table has in-frame clones only and misses some. The repertoire holds 45,000 or so clones, with roughly 85% as singletons. Source material: CD4+ T cells from blood buffy coats. The receptors derive from a human donor in good health.

The chain carries TRBV9 and TRBJ2-7; D possibly corresponds to TRBD2 (6 bases). Germline CDR1 is SGDLS and CDR2 is YYNGEE. V was trimmed by 0 bases and J by 6 bases, leaving 10 bases between them. The CDR3 loop spans 13 amino acids. The CDR3: CASSVDGGGEQYF. DNA of the CDR3: TGTGCCAGCAGCGTAGACGGGGGTGGCGAGCAGTACTTC. Combining the CDR3 with reference TRBV9 and TRBJ2-7 gives the whole variable domain DSGVTQTPKHLITATGQRVTLRCSPRSGDLSVYWYQQSLDQGLQFLIQYYNGEERAKGNILERFSAQQFPDLHSELNLSSLELGDSALYFCASSVDGGGEQYFGPGTRLTVT.

V gene TRBV9 combines with J gene TRBJ1-2, with a weak D call TRBD1 (5 bases). Germline loops: CDR1 SGDLS, CDR2 YYNGEE. This CDR3 is 14 amino acids long. The V end was cut by 5 bases, the J end by 1 base, with 12 bases between. CDR3 residues: CASSRGGVNYGYTF. Written as DNA, the CDR3 is TGTGCCAGCAGTCGGGGAGGGGTTAACTATGGCTACACCTTC.

The V gene is TRBV2, the J gene TRBJ2-3; TRBD2 matches at 9 bases. There are 17 residues in the CDR3. Per the germline V gene, CDR1 is SNHLY and CDR2 is FYNNEI. V lost 4 bases to trimming and J lost 2 bases; unmatched junction nucleotides: 10. CDR3 loop: CASSAGLARRVTDTQYF. As DNA, the CDR3 is TGTGCCAGCAGTGCCGGACTAGCGCGAAGGGTCACAGATACGCAGTATTTT. The full variable domain, its missing parts supplied by reference TRBV2 and TRBJ2-3, is EPEVTQTPSHQVTQMGQEVILRCVPISNHLYFYWYRQILGQKVEFLVSFYNNEISEKSEIFDDQFSVERPDGSNFTLKIRSTKLEDSAMYFCASSAGLARRVTDTQYFGPGTRLTVL.

The chain joins TRBV28 to TRBJ2-2; no clear D gene. V was pared by 3 bases and J by 4 bases, with 15 bases between. Germline values: CDR1 MDHEN, CDR2 SYDVKM. The CDR3 contains 16 residues. The CDR3 sequence: CASSLWEGLSTGELFF. The CDR3 nucleotides are TGTGCCAGCAGTTTGTGGGAAGGCCTCAGCACCGGGGAGCTGTTTTTT.

J is TRBJ2-3 and V is TRBV5-1; D not certain. CDR3 length equals 12 residues. V lost 6 bases and J 2 bases, leaving 7 bases between the germline ends. In germline, CDR1 is SGHRS, CDR2 YFSETQ. CDR3 in DNA: TGCGCCAGCACAGAGAACACAGATACGCAGTATTTT. Residues: CASTENTDTQYF.

The CDR3 DNA follows: TGTGCCAGCAGCCTATCCGGGACAGGGGGGGACTACGAGCAGTACTTC. Protein: CASSLSGTGGDYEQYF. The V gene is TRBV28, the J gene TRBJ2-7, with TRBD1 identical over 11 bases. Germline lookup yields CDR1 MDHEN and CDR2 SYDVKM. With V trimmed by 6 bases and J by 3 bases, 10 bases remained unmatched. The CDR3 contains 16 residues.

V and J are TRBV7-3 and TRBJ2-5; D remains unclear. The CDR3 totals 13 residues. The germline gives CDR1 SGHTA, CDR2 FQGTGA. Trimming removed 2 bases at V and 4 bases at J, with 8 bases between. The CDR3 reads CASSLWPGETQYF. CDR3 coding DNA: TGTGCCAGCAGCTTATGGCCTGGAGAGACCCAGTACTTC.

J is TRBJ2-7 and V is TRBV7-9; the match to TRBD2 covers 7 bases. Losses at the gene ends were 4 bases for V and 1 base for J; bases not matched to a gene: 7. The CDR3 loop spans 15 amino acids. CDR1 is SEHNR and CDR2 is FQNEAQ in the germline V gene (reference sequence). The CDR3 loop reads CASSSGREVSYEQYF. In DNA, the CDR3 is TGTGCCAGCAGCTCCGGACGGGAGGTATCCTACGAGCAGTACTTC.

V and J are TRBV7-2 and TRBJ1-1, with D maybe TRBD1 (6 bases). Deletions cut 2 bases from V and 6 bases from J, with 10 bases between. Germline CDR1 and CDR2: SGHTA and FQGNSA. This CDR3 contains 13 residues. The CDR3 sequence is CASSLWGAPEAFF. Written as DNA, the CDR3 is TGTGCCAGCAGCTTATGGGGGGCCCCTGAAGCTTTCTTT.